The 21 T cell receptor beta chains below come from one sample, sequenced in a study of cytomegalovirus exposure and HLA in healthy donors. The study ran its PCR with 60 Vbeta and 13 Jbeta primers. Measured with immunoSEQ multiplex PCR; TCRdb has only the in-frame clones, and not every one. The sample lists fewer than 200,000 clones, roughly 80% occurring once. What was sequenced was PBMCs. All receptors derive from a man aged 40-55 years in good health and CMV-seronegative.

The rearrangement uses TRBV30 and TRBJ2-7; no clear D gene. The CDR3 runs 13 residues. Germline-derived CDR1 and CDR2 are GTSNPN and SVGIG (reference sequence). V lost 2 bases, J lost 3 bases, and 11 bases lay in between. The CDR3, as DNA: TGTGCCTGGAGTACCGGAACAGACTACGAGCAGTACTTC. It yields the protein CAWSTGTDYEQYF.

The chain carries TRBV5-1 and TRBJ1-3, with TRBD1 matching over 8 bases. The CDR3 length is 16 residues. After removal of 8 bases from V and 0 bases from J, the junction contained 10 bases not matched to a gene. Germline V gene data show CDR1 as SGHRS and CDR2 as YFSETQ. The DNA for the CDR3 is TGCGCCAGTGAATCCGGGACAGGAGTCTCTGGAAACACCATATATTTT. As protein: CASESGTGVSGNTIYF.

In this sample, this clone turned up a few times. The chain joins TRBV10-1 to TRBJ2-1; TRBD2 matches 14 bases. Germline V gives CDR1 WNHNN, CDR2 SYGVQD (reference sequence). V gave up 3 bases and J gave up 5 bases; unmatched junction bases: 12. The CDR3 loop spans 19 amino acids. The CDR3 bases are TGCGCCAGCAGTGACCAACTCGGGACTAGCGGGAGAATACACAATGAGCAGTTCTTC. As protein: CASSDQLGTSGRIHNEQFF.

This chain uses TRBV5-1 with TRBJ2-7, with 9 positions matching TRBD1. From germline, CDR1 is SGHRS and CDR2 YFSETQ. V shed 5 bases, J shed 5 bases, and the junction held 5 bases outside the gene matches. This CDR3 region has 13 residues. CDR3 DNA: TGCGCCAGCAGAACCGGGACAGGGCACGAGCAGTACTTC. Amino acids: CASRTGTGHEQYF. Looking up the rest from reference TRBV5-1 and TRBJ2-7 gives the full variable domain: KAGVTQTPRYLIKTRGQQVTLSCSPISGHRSVSWYQQTPGQGLQFLFEYFSETQRNKGNFPGRFSGRQFSNSRSEMNVSTLELGDSALYLCASRTGTGHEQYFGPGTRLTVT.

This rearrangement joins TRBV7-2 to TRBJ2-2, with 11 nucleotides matching TRBD2. This CDR3 comprises 14 residues. The ends lost 5 bases at V and 8 bases at J; junction bases unmatched: 4. Germline values: CDR1 SGHTA, CDR2 FQGNSA. The CDR3 is CASSASGGRGELFF. The CDR3 DNA follows: TGTGCCAGCAGCGCTAGCGGGGGGAGGGGGGAGCTGTTTTTT. Complete variable domain (other parts from reference TRBV7-2 and TRBJ2-2): GAGVSQSPSNKVTEKGKDVELRCDPISGHTALYWYRQSLGQGLEFLIYFQGNSAPDKSGLPSDRFSAERTGGSVSTLTIQRTQQEDSAVYLCASSASGGRGELFFGEGSRLTVL.

This clone showed up just once. The chain carries TRBV19 and TRBJ2-3; 9 bases line up with TRBD2. CDR3 length: 14 amino acids. The ends lost 7 bases at V and 4 bases at J; junction bases unmatched: 6. Per germline, CDR1 LNHDA and CDR2 SQIVND (reference sequence). CDR3 coding DNA: TGTGCCAGTATTTCTGGCGGGGGGGCAGATACGCAGTATTTT. This codes for CASISGGGADTQYF.

The chain has TRBV13 and TRBJ2-3; TRBD2 agrees at 10 bases. With V trimmed by 5 bases and J by 5 bases, 7 bases remained unmatched. Germline lookup yields CDR1 PRHDT and CDR2 FYEKMQ (reference sequence). The CDR3 loop spans 15 amino acids. DNA for the CDR3: TGTGCCAGCAGCCCAGCGGGGGGGAATGGAGATACGCAGTATTTT. It codes for CASSPAGGNGDTQYF.

The V gene is TRBV6-5, the J gene TRBJ2-7; no reliable D call. The V end was cut by 0 bases, the J end by 5 bases, with 14 bases between. Looked up from germline, CDR1 is MNHEY and CDR2 is SVGAGI. The CDR3 length is 15 residues. Here the CDR3 DNA reads TGTGCCAGCAGTTACTCGCCCACGGTCCCTAACGAGCAGTACTTC. As protein: CASSYSPTVPNEQYF.

This clone was counted only a few times. The genes are TRBV19 and TRBJ2-2; D uncertain. CDR3 size: 16 residues. Germline CDR1 LNHDA, CDR2 SQIVND (reference sequence). Trimming cost V 7 bases and J 2 bases, with 17 bases left between them. CDR3 loop: CASTTTVLPNTGELFF. CDR3 DNA: TGTGCCAGTACCACGACTGTACTCCCCAACACCGGGGAGCTGTTTTTT.

About this clone itself: At one of its ends the junction is not consistent with the germline gene, which may arise from a read error. This rearrangement joins TRBV19 to TRBJ2-3, with 10 bases matching TRBD2. CDR1 and CDR2 (germline): LNHDA, SQIVND (reference sequence). This CDR3 has 13 amino acids. The chain's CDR3 is CTSGGANTDTQYF. CDR3 in DNA: TGTACCAGCGGGGGGGCAAACACAGATACGCAGTATTTT.

The genes are TRBV18 and TRBJ2-3, with a tentative D call TRBD1 (5 bases). The V gene's germline CDR1 is KGHSH and CDR2 LQKENI. The CDR3 runs 15 residues. Trimming pared 4 bases from V and 1 base from J, leaving 12 bases between. The CDR3 DNA is TGTGCCAGCTCACAATTTCAGGGCCGCACAGATACGCAGTATTTT. It encodes CASSQFQGRTDTQYF.

The chain recombines TRBV7-2 with TRBJ2-7; 10 nucleotides agree with TRBD1. V lost 3 bases and J lost 3; bases outside the gene matches: 2. Germline CDR1 reads SGHTA; CDR2 reads FQGNSA. This CDR3 contains 14 residues. The CDR3 nucleotides read TGTGCCAGCAGCTTCGGGACAGGGGTCTACGAGCAGTACTTC. Translating gives CASSFGTGVYEQYF.

A single count supports this clone. The V and J genes are TRBV5-1 and TRBJ2-5, with a weak D call TRBD2 (6 bases). The ends were cut back, 4 bases at V and 1 base at J, with 11 bases in the middle. The CDR3 covers 14 residues. In germline, CDR1 is SGHRS, CDR2 YFSETQ. The CDR3 bases are TGCGCCAGCAGCAGGACGGAGGGCCAAGAGACCCAGTACTTC. Its protein product is CASSRTEGQETQYF.

The chain is built from TRBV10-3 and TRBJ2-4; TRBD2 matches 9 bases. The CDR3 has 17 amino acids. The V gene's germline CDR1 is ENHRY and CDR2 SYGVKD. The V gene end was trimmed by 4 bases and the J gene end by 0 bases; junction bases not matched to a gene: 7. The CDR3 DNA reads as TGTGCCATCAGTGCGGAGCGCGGGGGGGCAGCCAAAAACATTCAGTACTTC. It encodes CAISAERGGAAKNIQYF.

The chain recombines TRBV5-1 with TRBJ2-3; TRBD2 aligns across 16 bases. The length of the CDR3 is 18 residues. Germline loops: CDR1 SGHRS, CDR2 YFSETQ. V was clipped by 4 bases and J by 2 bases; unmatched bases: 7. DNA of the CDR3: TGCGCCAGCAGCCGGGGACTAGCGGGGGGGACCATCACAGATACGCAGTATTTT. Encoded protein: CASSRGLAGGTITDTQYF.

In its sample, this clone was seen a few times. The rearrangement uses TRBV9 and TRBJ1-1; D gene uncertain. The ends were cut back, 0 bases at V and 0 bases at J, with 9 bases in the middle. The length of the CDR3 is 15 residues. In germline, CDR1 is SGDLS, CDR2 YYNGEE. The CDR3 DNA reads as TGTGCCAGCAGCGTAGATCCAGGTATGAACACTGAAGCTTTCTTT. Amino acid sequence: CASSVDPGMNTEAFF.

The gene calls are TRBV9 and TRBJ1-1, with D possibly TRBD1 on 5 matching bases. V lost 4 bases, J lost 5 bases, and 21 bases lay in between. CDR1 and CDR2 (germline): SGDLS, YYNGEE. The CDR3 extends over 16 amino acids. The CDR3 reads CASSPRVVFGGTEAFF. The DNA for the CDR3 is TGTGCCAGCAGCCCACGGGTCGTGTTTGGGGGGACTGAAGCTTTCTTT.

This chain links TRBV2 with TRBJ2-7; D is possibly TRBD2 (5 bases). V was pared by 7 bases and J by 0 bases, with 10 bases between. CDR3 size: 13 residues. Germline V gene data show CDR1 as SNHLY and CDR2 as FYNNEI. The CDR3 region is CASMLSGSYEQYF. The CDR3 nucleotides read TGTGCCAGCATGTTGAGCGGCTCCTACGAGCAGTACTTC.

This clone was observed a handful of times. The chain carries TRBV18 and TRBJ1-6, with 9 bases aligning to TRBD1. The CDR3 consists of 14 residues. Germline V gene sequence: CDR1 KGHSH, CDR2 LQKENI. V lost 6 bases and J lost 7; bases outside the gene matches: 4. This CDR3 reads CASSAGQGNSPLHF. Written as DNA, the CDR3 is TGTGCCAGCTCCGCGGGACAGGGAAATTCACCCCTCCACTTT.

The chain joins TRBV14 to TRBJ2-3; possible D gene TRBD2, 6 bases. From germline, CDR1 is SGHDN and CDR2 FVKESK. V lost 0 bases, J lost 0 bases, and 10 bases lay in between. The length of the CDR3 is 16 residues. This CDR3 reads CASSQEWRESTDTQYF. The CDR3 DNA reads as TGTGCCAGCAGCCAAGAATGGCGGGAAAGCACAGATACGCAGTATTTT.

CDR3 sequence reads: CSAPTGQEQYF. CDR3 in DNA: TGCAGTGCTCCCACTGGACAGGAGCAGTACTTC. J is TRBJ2-7 and V is TRBV20-1, with D perhaps matching TRBD1 (6 bases). Germline V lookup: CDR1 DFQATT, CDR2 SNEGSKA (reference sequence). The CDR3 sequence is 11 residues long. V shed 5 bases and J shed 7 bases, with 12 bases lying between them.